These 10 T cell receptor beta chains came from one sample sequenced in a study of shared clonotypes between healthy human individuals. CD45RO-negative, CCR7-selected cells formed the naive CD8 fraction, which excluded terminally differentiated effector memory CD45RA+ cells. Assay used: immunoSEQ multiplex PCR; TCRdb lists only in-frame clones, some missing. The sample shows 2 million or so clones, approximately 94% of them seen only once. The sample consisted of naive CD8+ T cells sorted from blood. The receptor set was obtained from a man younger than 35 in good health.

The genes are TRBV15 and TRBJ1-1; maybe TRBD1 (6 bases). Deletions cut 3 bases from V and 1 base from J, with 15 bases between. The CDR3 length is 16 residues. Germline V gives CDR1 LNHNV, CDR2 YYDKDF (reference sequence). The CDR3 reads CATSRGVTDRNTEAFF. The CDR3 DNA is TGTGCCACCAGCAGGGGGGTAACGGACAGGAACACTGAAGCTTTCTTT.

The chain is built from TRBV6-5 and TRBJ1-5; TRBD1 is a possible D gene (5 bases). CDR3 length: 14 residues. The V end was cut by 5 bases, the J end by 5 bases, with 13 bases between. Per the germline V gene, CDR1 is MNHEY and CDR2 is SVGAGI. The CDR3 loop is CASSASARDQPQHF. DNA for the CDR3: TGTGCCAGCAGTGCTTCAGCCAGGGATCAGCCCCAGCATTTT.

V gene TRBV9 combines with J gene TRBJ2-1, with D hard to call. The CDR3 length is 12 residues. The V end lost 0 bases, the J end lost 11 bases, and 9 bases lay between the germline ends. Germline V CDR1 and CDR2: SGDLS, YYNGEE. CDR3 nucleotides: TGTGCCAGCAGCGTAGGTATGAATAAGCAGTTCTTC. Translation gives CASSVGMNKQFF. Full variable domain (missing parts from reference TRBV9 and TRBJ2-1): DSGVTQTPKHLITATGQRVTLRCSPRSGDLSVYWYQQSLDQGLQFLIQYYNGEERAKGNILERFSAQQFPDLHSELNLSSLELGDSALYFCASSVGMNKQFFGPGTRLTVL.

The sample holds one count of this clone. The CDR3 here is CATSSRLNYGYTF. The CDR3 DNA follows: TGTGCCACCAGCAGCCGCCTGAACTATGGCTACACCTTC. The genes are TRBV15 and TRBJ1-2; D unclear. The CDR3 is made up of 13 amino acids. V lost 3 bases, J lost 2 bases, and 7 bases lay in between. Germline V gene data show CDR1 as LNHNV and CDR2 as YYDKDF (reference sequence).

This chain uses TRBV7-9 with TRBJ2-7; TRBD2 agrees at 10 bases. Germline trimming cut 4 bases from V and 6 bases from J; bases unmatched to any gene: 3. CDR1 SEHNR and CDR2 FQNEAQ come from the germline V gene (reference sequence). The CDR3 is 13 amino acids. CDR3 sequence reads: CASSSGTSVEQYF. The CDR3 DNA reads TGTGCCAGCAGCTCCGGGACTAGCGTCGAGCAGTACTTC. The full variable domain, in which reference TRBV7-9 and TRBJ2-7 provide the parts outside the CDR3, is DTGVSQNPRHKITKRGQNVTFRCDPISEHNRLYWYRQTLGQGPEFLTYFQNEAQLEKSRLLSDRFSAERPKGSFSTLEIQRTEQGDSAMYLCASSSGTSVEQYFGPGTRLTVT.

This chain's CDR3 is CASSQRQGPADTQYF. The DNA of the CDR3 is TGCGCCAGCAGCCAACGACAGGGGCCGGCAGATACGCAGTATTTT. The chain has TRBV4-1 and TRBJ2-3; the match to TRBD1 covers 8 bases. The V segment lost 2 bases and the J segment 4 bases; nucleotides outside the gene matches: 5. The CDR3 consists of 15 residues. CDR1 MGHRA and CDR2 YSYEKL come from the germline V gene.

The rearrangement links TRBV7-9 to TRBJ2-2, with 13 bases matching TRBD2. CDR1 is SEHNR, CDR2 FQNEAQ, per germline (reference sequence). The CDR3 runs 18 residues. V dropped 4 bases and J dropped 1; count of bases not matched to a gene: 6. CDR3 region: CASSSGRTSGGNTGELFF. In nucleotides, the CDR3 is TGTGCCAGCAGCTCAGGCCGGACTAGCGGGGGGAACACCGGGGAGCTGTTTTTT.

The CDR3: CASSLGPGTGNTIYF. The CDR3 coding sequence is TGCGCCAGCAGCTTGGGACCAGGAACTGGAAACACCATATATTTT. The genes are TRBV5-1 and TRBJ1-3; the D is unclear. Germline values: CDR1 SGHRS, CDR2 YFSETQ. CDR3 length equals 15 residues. V shed 0 bases and J shed 2 bases, with 9 bases lying between them.

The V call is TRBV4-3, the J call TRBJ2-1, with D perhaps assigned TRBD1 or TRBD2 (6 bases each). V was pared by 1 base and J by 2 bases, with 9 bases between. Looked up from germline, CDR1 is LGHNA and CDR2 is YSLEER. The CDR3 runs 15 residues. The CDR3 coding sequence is TGCGCCAGCAGCCAAGTCGGGGGCCCCTACAATGAGCAGTTCTTC. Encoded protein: CASSQVGGPYNEQFF.

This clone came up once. The CDR3 protein is CASSIPTENYGYTF. CDR3 DNA: TGTGCCAGTAGTATTCCGACCGAAAACTATGGCTACACCTTC. V usage is TRBV19 and J usage is TRBJ1-2; no clear D. CDR3 length equals 14 residues. V dropped 3 bases and J dropped 2 bases, with 10 bases sitting between them. CDR1 is LNHDA, CDR2 SQIVND, per germline (reference sequence).